This paragraph reports one T cell receptor (beta chain). The antigen remains unidentified. This specimen comes from a study of cytomegalovirus exposure and HLA in healthy donors. Study at large: Unique TCRs numbering roughly 80 million, obtained from HLA-typed donors, made up an early data release. Findings and caveats of the study: Of the V segments, some could not be distinguished, including TRBV6-2 and TRBV6-3, and were excluded. It was taken for granted in presence/absence analyses that sequencing depth across donors was roughly uniform. The authors reported that TCR beta sequences could predict HLA-A and HLA-B alleles. These predictions were accurate for most subjects in the first cohort.

Germline assignment: CDR1 SQVTM and CDR2 ANQGSEA. This CDR3 has 15 residues. J gave up 2 bases and V 0 bases, and 2 bases lay outside the gene matches. PCR employed 60 Vbeta and 13 Jbeta primers. This table comes from immunoSEQ multiplex PCR, and its TCRdb copy is limited to in-frame clones, with some not included. The table lists more than 95,000 clones, 78% of them singletons. The chain joins TRBV29-1 to TRBJ2-7, with 12 bases aligning to TRBD2. Sequenced input: PBMCs. The clonotype comes from a man between 25 and 39 years old in good health and CMV-seropositive. Here the CDR3 reads CSVEDPSGRAYEQYF. CDR3 nucleotide sequence: TGCAGCGTTGAAGATCCTAGCGGGAGGGCCTACGAGCAGTACTTC.